This T cell receptor (beta chain) was identified during a study of immune evolution from preneoplasia to lung adenocarcinoma. Overall study: HLA loss of heterozygosity: about 7% AIS, more than 14% MIA, about 35% ADC, none AAH. Study-wide points: KRAS-mutant nodules had the highest T cell clonality. Normal lung had highest clonality; later lesions appeared denser, more diverse.

As concerns this clone: Its antigen remains unidentified.

The method was immunoSEQ multiplex PCR; TCRdb's version includes in-frame clones alone and lacks a portion of them. The repertoire has 2,700 or so clones, about 87% of them found once; the top ten carry about 4.5%. Patients had resection in Japan or China between about 2014 and 2018. Germline V CDR1 and CDR2: MNHEY, SVGAGI. The CDR3 spans 15 residues. V dropped 6 bases and J dropped 6; count of bases not matched to a gene: 7. Material: FFPE invasive lung adenocarcinoma tissue. This chain uses TRBV6-5 with TRBJ2-2; 10 positions agree with TRBD1. The receptor's source is a person aged 70 to 85 with invasive lung adenocarcinoma. The CDR3 loop is CASRPGQGFPGELFF. CDR3 DNA: TGTGCCAGCAGACCGGGACAGGGGTTTCCCGGGGAGCTGTTTTTT.